Listed below are T cell receptor beta chains from one sample, sequenced in a study of blood T cell repertoires in COVID-19. Here immunoSEQ multiplex PCR was the method, and the copy in TCRdb shows in-frame clones only, minus some. Found here are 20,000 to 25,000 clones, 70% to 90% of them singletons; the top ten hold 5% to 6.5%. Sequencing was performed on peripheral blood. The receptors shown here come from a human donor in a cohort sampled during active COVID-19. Both conserved end residues are part of each CDR3. The D gene is left open where the match is weak. Some rows have no size entry. The others give once, few or many, or a class for an expanded clone.

TRBV28	TRBJ2-7	NA	15	TRBD1	TGTGCCAGCAGTTCCCCAGGACAGGGTACCTACGAGCAGTACTTC	CASSSPGQGTYEQYF
TRBV7-6	TRBJ2-1	once	15	TRBD2	TGTGCCAGCAGCCGCGGACTAGCGGGAGGCAATGAGCAGTTCTTC	CASSRGLAGGNEQFF
TRBV25-1	TRBJ2-1	NA	14	NA	TGTGCCAGCAGTGAATTTAGCTCCTACAATGAGCAGTTCTTC	CASSEFSSYNEQFF
TRBV4-1	TRBJ2-7	NA	16	TRBD2	TGCGCCAGCAGCCAGAGCTTAGCGGGAGTAAGCTACGAGCAGTACTTC	CASSQSLAGVSYEQYF
TRBV7-2	TRBJ2-2	NA	17	TRBD1	TGTGCCAGCAGCCTGGCCCCACCGGGACAGGGAGCCGGGGAGCTGTTTTTT	CASSLAPPGQGAGELFF
TRBV5-6	TRBJ2-1	NA	12	NA	TGTGCCAGCAGCCCGGAGGGCAGTGAGCAGTTCTTC	CASSPEGSEQFF
TRBV28	TRBJ2-1	NA	15	TRBD2	TGTGCCAGCAGTGGGCTAGCGGGAGGAACCAATGAGCAGTTCTTC	CASSGLAGGTNEQFF
TRBV10-3	TRBJ2-7	NA	13	TRBD2	TGTGCCATCACGCTAGCGGATCTTTACGAGCAGTACTTC	CAITLADLYEQYF
TRBV3-1/TRBV3-2	TRBJ2-1	once	20	TRBD2	TGTGCCAGCAGCCAAGACCGCCTAGCGGACCACTCCTACTTAGGGGCTGAGCAGTTCTTC	CASSQDRLADHSYLGAEQFF
TRBV27	TRBJ2-1	NA	15	TRBD2	TGTGCCAGCAGTTATAGCGGGAGCTCCTACAATGAGCAGTTCTTC	CASSYSGSSYNEQFF
TRBV3-1/TRBV3-2	TRBJ2-2	NA	17	NA	TGTGCCAGCAGCCCCCGCCGACGGGTCACGAACACCGGGGAGCTGTTTTTT	CASSPRRRVTNTGELFF
TRBV11-3	TRBJ2-7	NA	12	NA	TGTGCCAGCAGCACCACAGGCTACGAGCAGTACTTC	CASSTTGYEQYF
TRBV29-1	TRBJ2-1	NA	14	NA	TGCAGCGTTTTTCTAGCCTTGGCACGCAATGAGCAGTTCTTC	CSVFLALARNEQFF
TRBV9	TRBJ2-5	NA	14	TRBD1	TGTGCCAGCAGCGCCCACAGGGGGCGTGAGACCCAGTACTTC	CASSAHRGRETQYF
TRBV28	TRBJ1-1	NA	14	TRBD1	TGTGCCAGCAGTTTACCAGGGGGATTAACTGAAGCTTTCTTT	CASSLPGGLTEAFF
TRBV9	TRBJ2-7	NA	14	TRBD2	TGTGCCAGCAGCGTAGGAGCGGGAGTCCACGAGCAGTACTTC	CASSVGAGVHEQYF
TRBV5-5	TRBJ2-7	NA	15	NA	TGTGCCAGCAGCCTCGGGGTAGCGGATCCCTACGAGCAGTACTTC	CASSLGVADPYEQYF
TRBV13	TRBJ2-7	NA	13	NA	TGTGCCAGCAGCTTAGGGCGCAGGGACGAGCAGTACTTC	CASSLGRRDEQYF
TRBV28	TRBJ1-4	NA	18	NA	TGTGCCAGCAGTTCGGTCGAAACAGGTTGGAAACGTCAGGAAAAACTGTTTTTT	CASSSVETGWKRQEKLFF
TRBV30	TRBJ2-2	once	11	NA	TGTGCCTGGGTTAGCGCCGGGGAGCTGTTTTTT	CAWVSAGELFF
TRBV9	TRBJ2-3	NA	14	NA	TGTGCCAGCAGCGTAGGACAGAGCACAGATACGCAGTATTTT	CASSVGQSTDTQYF
TRBV6-1	TRBJ1-1	NA	13	NA	TGTGCCAGCAGTGAAGGGACAGTCACTGAAGCTTTCTTT	CASSEGTVTEAFF
TRBV7-9	TRBJ2-7	NA	14	NA	TGTGCCAGCAGCTTCGAGGGGGGGAGCTACGAGCAGTACTTC	CASSFEGGSYEQYF
TRBV7-9	TRBJ2-1	NA	11	NA	TGTGCCAGCAGCCCCCAAAATGAGCAGTTCTTC	CASSPQNEQFF
TRBV30	TRBJ2-3	once	14	NA	TGTGCCTGGAGCCTTTCCCGGGGCACAGATACGCAGTATTTT	CAWSLSRGTDTQYF
TRBV19	TRBJ2-7	NA	14	TRBD2	TGTGCCACCGCAGCGGGAGCTTGGGGATACGAGCAGTACTTC	CATAAGAWGYEQYF
TRBV4-1	TRBJ1-1	NA	14	NA	TGCGCCAGCAGCCCCCGACAGGAGAACACTGAAGCTTTCTTT	CASSPRQENTEAFF
TRBV4-2	TRBJ2-3	NA	17	TRBD2	TGTGCCAGCAGCCCCTTGGGGACTAGCAGAAGCACAGATACGCAGTATTTT	CASSPLGTSRSTDTQYF
TRBV29-1	TRBJ2-7	NA	11	NA	TGCAGCGTGGACAGAGACTACGAGCAGTACTTC	CSVDRDYEQYF
TRBV27	TRBJ1-1	once	13	NA	TGTGCCAGCAGTTACTTATTGAACACTGAAGCTTTCTTT	CASSYLLNTEAFF
TRBV27	TRBJ1-1	NA	15	NA	TGTGCCAGCAGTTTCGAAGGGGGTATTGGGACTGAAGCTTTCTTT	CASSFEGGIGTEAFF
TRBV28	TRBJ2-1	few	12	NA	TGTGCCAGCAGTCCCCAACGAGGCGAGCAGTTCTTC	CASSPQRGEQFF
TRBV28	TRBJ1-5	NA	14	NA	TGTGCCAGCCAGGACACGGCAGAGAATCAGCCCCAGCATTTT	CASQDTAENQPQHF
TRBV7-9	TRBJ1-1	NA	11	NA	TGTGCCAGCAGCTTCGGGGCTGAAGCTTTCTTT	CASSFGAEAFF
TRBV3-1/TRBV3-2	TRBJ2-1	NA	17	TRBD2	TGTGCCAGCAGCCAGGGACTAGCGCGAAGCTCCTACAATGAGCAGTTCTTC	CASSQGLARSSYNEQFF
TRBV2	TRBJ2-7	once	14	NA	TGTGCCAGCAGTGGTTTAGAGAGCTCCTACGAGCAGTACTTC	CASSGLESSYEQYF
TRBV6-5	TRBJ1-1	NA	11	NA	TGTGCCACTCTATATGCAGGTGAAGCTTTCTTT	CATLYAGEAFF
TRBV11-2	TRBJ1-1	NA	15	NA	TGTGCCAGCAGCCGGAGGGGGGGGCGGGAGACTGAAGCTTTCTTT	CASSRRGGRETEAFF
TRBV5-4	TRBJ2-1	NA	14	TRBD1	TGTGCCAGCAGCTCTTCGACAGGGGGTGGTGAGCAGTTCTTC	CASSSSTGGGEQFF
TRBV11-2	TRBJ2-2	NA	17	TRBD1	TGTGCCAGCAGCAGAACCGGGACAGCGGAAAGTACCGGGGAGCTGTTTTTT	CASSRTGTAESTGELFF
TRBV27	TRBJ1-1	NA	14	NA	TGTGCCAGCAGTTTATCGGCCGTGAACACTGAAGCTTTCTTT	CASSLSAVNTEAFF
TRBV6-6	TRBJ2-7	NA	15	TRBD1	TGTGCCAGCAGTTACTCGCGGGACAGGGTCTACGAGCAGTACTTC	CASSYSRDRVYEQYF